The 5 T cell receptor beta chains given below trace back to one sample, sequenced in a study of identifying expanded T cells in peripheral blood. Assay used: immunoSEQ multiplex PCR; TCRdb lists only in-frame clones, some missing. The top ten clones hold around 6% of a sample with 95,000 or so clones, more than 75% of them seen once. The sample taken for sequencing was blood. Receptors originate from a person aged 18 to 75 in good health.

J is TRBJ2-2 and V is TRBV27, with D perhaps TRBD1 (5 bases). Trimming left V 0 bases short and J 6 bases short, with 11 bases between. The CDR3 has 15 amino acids. Germline assignment: CDR1 MNHEY and CDR2 SMNVEV (reference sequence). This chain's CDR3 is CASSLSGQPAGELFF. The CDR3 nucleotides are TGTGCCAGCAGTTTATCGGGGCAGCCGGCCGGGGAGCTGTTTTTT.

The V call is TRBV19, the J call TRBJ2-7; D possibly corresponds to TRBD2 (7 bases). V was trimmed by 3 bases and J by 3 bases, leaving 12 bases between them. The germline CDR1 and CDR2 sequences are LNHDA and SQIVND (reference sequence). The CDR3 length is 14 residues. The CDR3 coding sequence is TGTGCCAGTAGTATGACGGGGGGCATCTACGAGCAGTACTTC. It encodes CASSMTGGIYEQYF.

This clone was seen a handful of times. V gene TRBV7-9 combines with J gene TRBJ1-6, with TRBD1 identical over 9 bases. Germline lookup yields CDR1 SEHNR and CDR2 FQNEAQ (reference sequence). Germline trimming cut 5 bases from V and 10 bases from J; bases unmatched to any gene: 9. This CDR3 is built from 15 residues. CDR3 nucleotide sequence: TGTGCCAGCAGCAGTGGTGGGACAGGGAAATCACCCCTCCACTTT. Amino acid sequence: CASSSGGTGKSPLHF.

The chain recombines TRBV5-6 with TRBJ2-3; D is undetermined. CDR3 length: 14 amino acids. Germline V lookup: CDR1 SGHDT, CDR2 YYEEEE. Deletions cut 0 bases from V and 0 bases from J, with 5 bases between. DNA for the CDR3: TGTGCCAGCAGCTTGGGCCCTAGCACAGATACGCAGTATTTT. It yields the protein CASSLGPSTDTQYF.

The chain links TRBV5-1 to TRBJ1-2, with a weak D call TRBD1 (6 bases). Germline CDR1 reads SGHRS; CDR2 reads YFSETQ. The CDR3 consists of 13 residues. Trimming took 6 bases from V and 8 from J, leaving 17 bases between them. CDR3 protein: CASKGDLLEGYTF. In nucleotides, the CDR3 is TGCGCCAGCAAGGGGGACCTACTGGAGGGCTACACCTTC.